The 28 T cell receptor beta chains below were found in one sample sequenced in a study of T cells after posttransplantation cyclophosphamide. A marrow graft followed busulfan-fludarabine conditioning, with cyclophosphamide on days +3 and +4. Profiling relied on immunoSEQ multiplex PCR, and the TCRdb table lists in-frame clones only, not all of them. The sample includes 23,000 or so clones, 70% to 90% seen only once; the top ten take 12%. The input for sequencing was PBMCs, taken after allogeneic stem cell transplant with posttransplant cyclophosphamide. These receptor sequences come from a female patient under 45 who received an allogeneic stem cell transplant from an unrelated donor, was CMV-positive, and had no GVHD. A share of the T cells may be of graft donor origin.

The rearrangement links TRBV5-6 to TRBJ1-2; 9 nucleotides line up with TRBD1. The CDR3 length is 15 residues. Per germline, CDR1 SGHDT and CDR2 YYEEEE. The trim removed 5 bases at V and 6 bases at J, leaving 11 bases unmatched. The chain's CDR3 is CASRDKQGAANGYTF. DNA of the CDR3: TGTGCCAGCAGGGACAAACAGGGGGCGGCGAATGGCTACACCTTC.

The CDR3 coding sequence is TGTGCCTTGGGGGAGGGCCTGAACACTGAAGCTTTCTTT. Translating gives CALGEGLNTEAFF. The genes are TRBV6-5 and TRBJ1-1; possible D gene TRBD1, 5 bases. Between the trimmed V and J ends, which lost 11 bases and 0 bases, there was a span of 13 bases. This CDR3 has 13 amino acids. The germline gives CDR1 MNHEY, CDR2 SVGAGI.

The V gene is TRBV5-1, the J gene TRBJ2-2; D gene unclear. CDR3 size: 14 residues. V lost 1 base and J lost 1, with 5 bases in between. Germline CDR1 and CDR2: SGHRS and YFSETQ. CDR3 DNA sequence: TGCGCCAGCAGCTTGAATATGAACACCGGGGAGCTGTTTTTT. Encoded protein: CASSLNMNTGELFF. Drawing the rest from reference TRBV5-1 and TRBJ2-2, the complete variable domain is KAGVTQTPRYLIKTRGQQVTLSCSPISGHRSVSWYQQTPGQGLQFLFEYFSETQRNKGNFPGRFSGRQFSNSRSEMNVSTLELGDSALYLCASSLNMNTGELFFGEGSRLTVL.

V gene TRBV30 combines with J gene TRBJ2-7; 8 positions agree with TRBD2. The J segment lost 3 bases and the V segment lost 4 bases, leaving 5 bases of the junction unmatched. Germline V gives CDR1 GTSNPN, CDR2 SVGIG (reference sequence). The CDR3 is 13 amino acids. In DNA form, the CDR3 reads TGTGCCTGGACGAGCGGGGGCCACTACGAGCAGTACTTC. As protein: CAWTSGGHYEQYF.

The chain links TRBV9 to TRBJ2-2, with TRBD1 matching over 9 bases. Per the germline V gene, CDR1 is SGDLS and CDR2 is YYNGEE. Trimming removed 1 base from V and 5 bases from J; junction bases left unmatched: 15. The CDR3 extends over 19 amino acids. The CDR3 loop is CASSVPAGQGSKRTGELFF. The CDR3 bases are TGTGCCAGCAGCGTACCGGCGGGACAGGGAAGTAAGAGGACCGGGGAGCTGTTTTTT.

The chain joins TRBV28 to TRBJ2-3, with D uncertain. The CDR3 runs to 15 residues. V was shortened by 2 bases and J by 3 bases, with 12 bases between the two germline ends. From germline, CDR1 is MDHEN and CDR2 SYDVKM. The CDR3 region has the DNA TGTGCCAGCAGTTTACAGGCCCCCTATACAGATACGCAGTATTTT. It specifies CASSLQAPYTDTQYF.

This clone occurred once. The chain carries TRBV7-2 and TRBJ2-1; 11 bases line up with TRBD2. The CDR3 length is 15 residues. The ends lost 6 bases at V and 3 bases at J; junction bases unmatched: 4. Looked up from germline, CDR1 is SGHTA and CDR2 is FQGNSA. CDR3 region: CASSLAGGYYNEQFF. CDR3 nucleotides: TGTGCCAGCAGTCTAGCGGGGGGTTACTACAATGAGCAGTTCTTC.

This clone was seen only once. The rearrangement uses TRBV13 and TRBJ2-3; D is ambiguous. The CDR3 extends over 12 amino acids. Trimming removed 5 bases from V and 4 bases from J, with 7 bases in between. Germline V CDR1 and CDR2: PRHDT, FYEKMQ (reference sequence). CDR3: CASSPQADTQYF. The CDR3 DNA reads TGTGCCAGCAGCCCACAAGCAGATACGCAGTATTTT.

In this sample, this clone turned up once. The chain is built from TRBV14 and TRBJ1-4; 8 positions match TRBD1. The CDR3 is made up of 16 amino acids. J was trimmed by 4 bases and V by 4 bases; bases with no gene match: 8. The V gene's germline CDR1 is SGHDN and CDR2 FVKESK. The CDR3 loop is CASSRGRGRGNEKLFF. The CDR3 nucleotides read TGTGCCAGCAGCCGGGGCAGGGGGCGGGGTAATGAAAAACTGTTTTTT.

The gene calls are TRBV7-2 and TRBJ2-5; D might be TRBD1 (6 bases). The germline CDR1 and CDR2 sequences are SGHTA and FQGNSA. V lost 0 bases, J lost 2 bases, and 16 bases lay in between. This CDR3 is built from 17 residues. The CDR3 region has the DNA TGTGCCAGCAGCTTAGCGTCGACAGGCGCCGGGCAAGAGACCCAGTACTTC. Its translation: CASSLASTGAGQETQYF.

The gene calls are TRBV30 and TRBJ1-2; D is perhaps TRBD1 (5 bases). CDR3 length equals 14 residues. Germline V CDR1 and CDR2: GTSNPN, SVGIG (reference sequence). The V gene lost 0 bases and the J gene lost 6 bases, with 14 bases spanning the gap. The CDR3 loop reads CAWSVSGVWDGYTF. Written as DNA, the CDR3 is TGTGCCTGGAGTGTATCGGGGGTTTGGGATGGCTACACCTTC.

The gene calls are TRBV28 and TRBJ2-3; 8 bases map to TRBD1. The germline gives CDR1 MDHEN, CDR2 SYDVKM. V dropped 3 bases and J dropped 8; count of bases not matched to a gene: 7. CDR3 length equals 14 residues. CDR3 sequence (DNA): TGTGCCAGCAGTTTGTTCCAGGGGGCGGGTACGCAGTATTTT. It codes for CASSLFQGAGTQYF.

The chain links TRBV28 to TRBJ2-2; tentative D call: TRBD1 (5 bases). The CDR3 spans 15 residues. CDR1 MDHEN and CDR2 SYDVKM come from the germline V gene. Trimming left V 7 bases short and J 0 bases short, with 12 bases between. The CDR3 sequence: CASNTRTSNTGELFF. The CDR3 nucleotides read TGTGCCAGCAATACACGGACATCGAACACCGGGGAGCTGTTTTTT. Variable domain in full (rest from reference TRBV28 and TRBJ2-2): DVKVTQSSRYLVKRTGEKVFLECVQDMDHENMFWYRQDPGLGLRLIYFSYDVKMKEKGDIPEGYSVSREKKERFSLILESASTNQTSMYLCASNTRTSNTGELFFGEGSRLTVL.

The chain joins TRBV2 to TRBJ1-6, with TRBD1 matching 7 bases. The CDR3 is made up of 16 amino acids. CDR1 and CDR2 (germline): SNHLY, FYNNEI. V shed 5 bases and J 5 bases; nucleotides not matched to a gene: 9. In nucleotides, the CDR3 is TGTGCCAGCAGTCTTACAGGGGCCAGTCATAATTCACCCCTCCACTTT. It encodes CASSLTGASHNSPLHF.

The J gene is TRBJ2-2, the V gene TRBV4-3; 9 nucleotides align to TRBD1. The CDR3 is made up of 18 amino acids. The V gene end was trimmed by 4 bases and the J gene end by 6 bases; junction bases not matched to a gene: 15. In germline, CDR1 is LGHNA, CDR2 YSLEER. The CDR3 region is CASSLHSGTGRIAGELFF. For the CDR3, the DNA is TGCGCCAGCAGCCTCCATTCCGGGACAGGGAGGATCGCCGGGGAGCTGTTTTTT.

This chain links TRBV19 with TRBJ2-1; D is unresolved. The germline V gene has CDR1 LNHDA and CDR2 SQIVND (reference sequence). V was trimmed by 5 bases and J by 7 bases, leaving 12 bases between them. CDR3 length equals 13 residues. CDR3 in DNA: TGTGCCAGTAGTGTGGTACTAAGGAATGAGCAGTTCTTC. Residues: CASSVVLRNEQFF. The variable domain in full, completed from reference TRBV19 and TRBJ2-1, reads DGGITQSPKYLFRKEGQNVTLSCEQNLNHDAMYWYRQDPGQGLRLIYYSQIVNDFQKGDIAEGYSVSREKKESFPLTVTSAQKNPTAFYLCASSVVLRNEQFFGPGTRLTVL.

The chain is built from TRBV28 and TRBJ1-5; maybe TRBD1 (6 bases). V shed 7 bases and J shed 5 bases, with 24 bases lying between them. This CDR3 contains 17 residues. Germline CDR1 reads MDHEN; CDR2 reads SYDVKM. This CDR3 is CASTPVGQHSLDQPQHF. The CDR3 DNA is TGTGCCAGCACACCTGTGGGACAACATTCCCTCGATCAGCCCCAGCATTTT.

This sequence joins TRBV9 and TRBJ1-1, with D perhaps matching TRBD1 (6 bases). The germline V and J ends were trimmed by 4 bases and 2 bases, with 12 bases remaining between them. CDR1 and CDR2 (germline): SGDLS, YYNGEE. CDR3 length: 14 amino acids. DNA for the CDR3: TGTGCCAGCAGCCCCCAACAGGGAAACACTGAAGCTTTCTTT. Translated: CASSPQQGNTEAFF.

The genes are TRBV19 and TRBJ2-7, with a possible D match to TRBD1 (5 bases). The CDR3 loop spans 14 amino acids. The V gene lost 3 bases and the J gene lost 2 bases, with 11 bases spanning the gap. From germline, CDR1 is LNHDA and CDR2 SQIVND (reference sequence). CDR3 nucleotides: TGTGCCAGTAGTATCTCAGGGCCCCCCTACGAGCAGTACTTC. Protein: CASSISGPPYEQYF.

The chain employs TRBV29-1 and TRBJ2-5; weak D call: TRBD2 (6 bases). Germline V CDR1 and CDR2: SQVTM, ANQGSEA. The V end lost 4 bases, the J end lost 4 bases, and 10 bases lay between the germline ends. This CDR3 spans 12 amino acids. In nucleotides, the CDR3 is TGCAGCGTTGCCTGGGGAGGAGAGACCCAGTACTTC. This sequence encodes CSVAWGGETQYF.

This chain connects TRBV18 to TRBJ2-7; TRBD1 aligns across 7 bases. V dropped 3 bases and J dropped 2; count of bases not matched to a gene: 1. The length of the CDR3 is 13 residues. Germline V gene data show CDR1 as KGHSH and CDR2 as LQKENI. CDR3 in DNA: TGTGCCAGCTCACCGACAGGGCCCTACGAGCAGTACTTC. Protein: CASSPTGPYEQYF.

The genes are TRBV5-4 and TRBJ2-1; TRBD2 aligns across 7 bases. CDR3 length: 15 residues. Germline CDR1 SGHNT, CDR2 YYREEE (reference sequence). V lost 3 bases and J lost 6; bases outside the gene matches: 9. In DNA form, the CDR3 reads TGTGCCAGCAGCTCGGGGGGTGCGGGCGGCAATGAGCAGTTCTTC. Translated, it gives CASSSGGAGGNEQFF.

This rearrangement joins TRBV27 to TRBJ2-3, with 9 bases fitting TRBD2. The V and J ends lost 4 bases and 4 bases, in that order; junction bases with no gene match: 3. Germline V gives CDR1 MNHEY, CDR2 SMNVEV (reference sequence). This CDR3 has 14 residues. The DNA of the CDR3 is TGTGCCAGCAGTTCGGGACTAGCCTCAGATACGCAGTATTTT. This sequence encodes CASSSGLASDTQYF.

The chain joins TRBV30 to TRBJ1-3; unclear D gene. CDR1 is GTSNPN and CDR2 is SVGIG in the germline V gene (reference sequence). V dropped 0 bases and J dropped 7 bases, with 13 bases sitting between them. CDR3 length: 14 amino acids. CDR3 sequence reads: CAWSVGSGSNTIYF. DNA of the CDR3: TGTGCCTGGAGTGTGGGCTCGGGGAGCAACACCATATATTTT.

The chain has TRBV15 and TRBJ2-1; 8 bases map to TRBD1. The CDR3 is made up of 15 amino acids. V lost 1 base and J lost 10; bases outside the gene matches: 9. CDR1 LNHNV and CDR2 YYDKDF come from the germline V gene (reference sequence). The DNA for the CDR3 is TGTGCCACCAGCAGAGGAGGACAGGGTTGGGGCGAGCAGTTCTTC. Translation gives CATSRGGQGWGEQFF. Full variable domain (rest looked up from reference TRBV15 and TRBJ2-1): DAMVIQNPRYQVTQFGKPVTLSCSQTLNHNVMYWYQQKSSQAPKLLFHYYDKDFNNEADTPDNFQSRRPNTSFCFLDIRSPGLGDTAMYLCATSRGGQGWGEQFFGPGTRLTVL.

The chain has TRBV7-2 and TRBJ2-2; D is perhaps TRBD1 (6 bases). The germline CDR1 and CDR2 sequences are SGHTA and FQGNSA. V was trimmed by 1 base and J by 8 bases, leaving 14 bases between them. The CDR3 runs to 15 residues. The chain's CDR3 is CASSLEARGIGELFF. In DNA form, the CDR3 reads TGTGCCAGCAGCTTAGAGGCAAGGGGGATAGGGGAGCTGTTTTTT.

The count of this clone is one. This chain uses TRBV30 with TRBJ2-7; no clear D gene. The CDR3 extends over 13 amino acids. Per germline, CDR1 GTSNPN and CDR2 SVGIG (reference sequence). The ends were cut back, 2 bases at V and 0 bases at J, with 8 bases in the middle. The CDR3 nucleotides are TGTGCCTGGAGTAGTTACTCCTCCTACGAGCAGTACTTC. Translation: CAWSSYSSYEQYF. The full variable domain, with the rest looked up from reference TRBV30 and TRBJ2-7, is SQTIHQWPATLVQPVGSPLSLECTVEGTSNPNLYWYRQAAGRGLQLLFYSVGIGQISSEVPQNLSASRPQDRQFILSSKKLLLSDSGFYLCAWSSYSSYEQYFGPGTRLTVT.

This chain joins TRBV7-9 and TRBJ1-1; D remains ambiguous. Germline V gene lookup returns CDR1 SEHNR and CDR2 FQNEAQ (reference sequence). Trimming took off 7 bases at V and 2 bases at J, with 11 bases between the two ends. The CDR3 is made up of 13 amino acids. CDR3 coding DNA: TGTGCCAGCAACTCTGGAGTAAACACTGAAGCTTTCTTT. Protein product: CASNSGVNTEAFF.